The T cell receptor (beta chain) under discussion was sequenced for a study of blood T cell repertoires in COVID-19. The CDR3 is 13 amino acids. Germline V CDR1 and CDR2: MDHEN, SYDVKM. The germline V and J ends were trimmed by 9 bases and 1 base, with 10 bases remaining between them. Authors' analysis steps: Cell counts per sample came from amplifying reference gene primers. The method was immunoSEQ multiplex PCR; TCRdb's version includes in-frame clones alone and lacks a portion of them. Clone size and the V and J calls come from that table; the DNA yielded D and trimming. The data hold 200,000 to 250,000 clones, with 80% observed a single time.

The sample was peripheral blood. The receptor comes from a human donor in a cohort sampled during active COVID-19. The chain has TRBV28 and TRBJ1-3; D unclear. The CDR3 is CASTTPSGNTIYF. The CDR3 DNA reads as TGTGCCAGTACGACACCTTCTGGAAACACCATATATTTT.